This TCR beta chain was sequenced during a study of blood T cells in healthy people across ages. General study points: A strong correlation was found between TCR beta diversity and the percentage of naive T cells.

There are 13 residues in the CDR3. Germline V CDR1 and CDR2: DFQATT, SNEGSKA (reference sequence). Note on this clonotype: Its antigen is undetermined. At one end the junction does not follow the germline gene, possibly because of a read error.

A sample-barcoded 5' primer and a J-beta primer mix were used in a second PCR of roughly 7 to 11 cycles. TCRdb ran MiXCR on the 5' RACE reads and lists one entry per CDR3 protein. The sample carries 1.6 million or so distinct CDR3 sequences, almost 35% recorded once. PBMCs were isolated at a quantity of at least 7 million per sample. Sample: blood. This clonotype originated in a woman in her 30s in good health. V is TRBV20-1 and J is TRBJ2-1; D gene unclear. The CDR3 region has the DNA TGCAGTGCGAGAGTGCCAGGCTACAATGAGCAGTTCTTC. Residues: CSARVPGYNEQFF.